This T cell receptor (beta chain) comes out of a study of blood T cell repertoires in COVID-19. Study overall: COVID-19 samples, acute and convalescent, were from the United States, Italy and Spain.

The CDR3 length is 13 residues. V dropped 2 bases and J dropped 3 bases, with 9 bases sitting between them. Germline loops: CDR1 SGHNT, CDR2 YYREEE (reference sequence). Per the original data handling: Quantification of nucleated cells was approximated via reference gene primer amplification. Measured with immunoSEQ multiplex PCR; TCRdb has only the in-frame clones, and not every one. The V and J calls and clone size are taken from that table; D and trimming were inferred from the DNA. The sample lists roughly 230,000 clones; over 70% were seen once. Specimen: peripheral blood. J is TRBJ2-7 and V is TRBV5-4; D uncertain. The TCR originated in a man aged 35-49 years with active or convalescent COVID-19. The CDR3 coding sequence is TGTGCCAGCAGCTTACCAAACAGCTACGAGCAGTACTTC. Its protein product is CASSLPNSYEQYF.